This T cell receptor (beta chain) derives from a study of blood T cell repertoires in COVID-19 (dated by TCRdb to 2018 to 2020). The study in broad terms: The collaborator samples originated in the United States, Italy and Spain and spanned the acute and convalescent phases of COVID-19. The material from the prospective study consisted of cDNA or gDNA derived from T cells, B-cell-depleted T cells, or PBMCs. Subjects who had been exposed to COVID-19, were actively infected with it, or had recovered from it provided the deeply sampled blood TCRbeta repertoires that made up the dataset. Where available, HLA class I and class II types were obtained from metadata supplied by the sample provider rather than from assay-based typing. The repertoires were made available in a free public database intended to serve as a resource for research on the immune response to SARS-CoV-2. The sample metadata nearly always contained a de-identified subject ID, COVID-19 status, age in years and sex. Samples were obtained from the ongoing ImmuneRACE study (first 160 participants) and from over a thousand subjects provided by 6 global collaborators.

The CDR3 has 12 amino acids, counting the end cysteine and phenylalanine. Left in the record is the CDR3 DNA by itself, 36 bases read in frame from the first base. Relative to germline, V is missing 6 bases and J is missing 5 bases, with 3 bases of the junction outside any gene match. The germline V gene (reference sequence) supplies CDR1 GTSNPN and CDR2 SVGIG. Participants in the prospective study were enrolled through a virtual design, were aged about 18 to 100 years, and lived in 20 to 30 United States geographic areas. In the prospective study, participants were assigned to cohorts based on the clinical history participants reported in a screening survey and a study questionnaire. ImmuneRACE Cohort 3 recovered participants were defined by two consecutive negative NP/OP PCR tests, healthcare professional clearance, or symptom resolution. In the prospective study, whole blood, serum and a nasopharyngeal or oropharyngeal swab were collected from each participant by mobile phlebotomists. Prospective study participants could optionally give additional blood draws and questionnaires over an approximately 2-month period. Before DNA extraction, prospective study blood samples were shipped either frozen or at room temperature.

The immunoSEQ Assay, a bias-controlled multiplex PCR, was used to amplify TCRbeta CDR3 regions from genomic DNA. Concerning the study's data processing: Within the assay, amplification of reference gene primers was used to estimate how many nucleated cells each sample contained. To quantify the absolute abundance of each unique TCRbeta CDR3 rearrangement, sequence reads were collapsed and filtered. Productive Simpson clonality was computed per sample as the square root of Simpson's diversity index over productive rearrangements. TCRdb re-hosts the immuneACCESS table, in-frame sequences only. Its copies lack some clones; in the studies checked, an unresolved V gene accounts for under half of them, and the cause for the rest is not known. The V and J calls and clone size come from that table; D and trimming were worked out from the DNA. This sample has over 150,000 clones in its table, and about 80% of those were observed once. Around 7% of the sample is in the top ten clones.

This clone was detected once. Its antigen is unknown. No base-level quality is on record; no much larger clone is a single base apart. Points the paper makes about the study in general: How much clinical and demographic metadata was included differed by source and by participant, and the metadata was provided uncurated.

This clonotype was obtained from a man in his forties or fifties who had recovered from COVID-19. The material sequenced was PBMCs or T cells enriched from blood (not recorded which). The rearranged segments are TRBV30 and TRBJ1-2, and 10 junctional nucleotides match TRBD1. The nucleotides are TGTGCCTGCGGGACAGGGGCTTATGGCTACACCTTC. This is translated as CACGTGAYGYTF.